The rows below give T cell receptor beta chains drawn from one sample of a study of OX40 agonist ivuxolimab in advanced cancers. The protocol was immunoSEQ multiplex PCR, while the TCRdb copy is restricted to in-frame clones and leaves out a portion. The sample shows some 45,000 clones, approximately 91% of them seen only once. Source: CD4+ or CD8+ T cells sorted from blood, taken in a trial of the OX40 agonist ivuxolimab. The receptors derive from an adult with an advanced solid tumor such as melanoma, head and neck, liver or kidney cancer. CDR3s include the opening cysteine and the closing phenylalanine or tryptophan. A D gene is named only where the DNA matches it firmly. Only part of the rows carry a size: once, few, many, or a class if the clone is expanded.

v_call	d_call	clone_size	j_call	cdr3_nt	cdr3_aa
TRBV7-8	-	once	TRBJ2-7	TGTGCCAGCAGCTTAAGGATGCGGAACGAGCAGTACTTC	CASSLRMRNEQYF
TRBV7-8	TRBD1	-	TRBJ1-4	TGTGCCAGCGGCCAGACAGGGCAGGGTGGTGGTGAAAAACTGTTTTTT	CASGQTGQGGGEKLFF
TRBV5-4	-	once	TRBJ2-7	TGTGCCAGCAGCTTGTGGGGAGGTGGCGGGCCCCCTGTGTTC	CASSLWGGGGPPVF
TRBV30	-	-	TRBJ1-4	TGTGCCTGGCAGAAAACCGGACAGACCGCAACTAATGAAAAACTGTTTTTT	CAWQKTGQTATNEKLFF
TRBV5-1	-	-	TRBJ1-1	TGCGCCAGCAGCTTGGCCCAGGGATCCGAAGCTTTCTTT	CASSLAQGSEAFF
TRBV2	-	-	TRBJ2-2	TGTGCCAGCAGGGCCAGCGGAGAAGAGTTGATCGGGGAGCTGTTTTTT	CASRASGEELIGELFF
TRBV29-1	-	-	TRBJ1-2	TGCAGCGTTGTGGTAGCTGGAGGCTACACCTTC	CSVVVAGGYTF
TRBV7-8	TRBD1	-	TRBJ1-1	TGTGCCAGCAGCTCCGGGACAGGGTGGACTGAAGCTTTCTTT	CASSSGTGWTEAFF
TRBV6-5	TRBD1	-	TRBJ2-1	TGTGCCAGCAGTTACGCAGGGACAGGGTGGAACAATGAGCAGTTCTTC	CASSYAGTGWNNEQFF
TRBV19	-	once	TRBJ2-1	TGTGCCAGTAGTACGGGGGTCTTCTACAATGAGCAGTTCTTC	CASSTGVFYNEQFF
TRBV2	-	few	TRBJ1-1	TGTGCCAGCAGTGAGTTCGTCAGCACTGAAGCTTTCTTT	CASSEFVSTEAFF
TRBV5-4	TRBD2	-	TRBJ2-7	TGTGCCAGCAGCTTGGGAGGCGGGGGGTGGCACTACGAGCAGTACTTC	CASSLGGGGWHYEQYF
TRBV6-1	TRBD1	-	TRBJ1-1	TGTGCCAGCAGAGATCCAGGGGGGACTGAAGCTTTCTTT	CASRDPGGTEAFF
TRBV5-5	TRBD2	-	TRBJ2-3	TGTGCCAGCAGTCCCGGACTAGCGGGGAGCACAGATACGCAGTATTTT	CASSPGLAGSTDTQYF
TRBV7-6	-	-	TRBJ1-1	TGTGCCAGCAGCCTTACCTTGGACGGTAACACTGAAGCTTTCTTT	CASSLTLDGNTEAFF
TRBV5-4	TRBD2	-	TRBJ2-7	TGTGCCAGCAGCCCGTGGACTAGCGGGAGTCCTGTGCAGTACTTC	CASSPWTSGSPVQYF
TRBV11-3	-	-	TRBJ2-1	TGTGCCAGCAGCTTAGCGGGCTCCACCGCGGATGAGCAGTTCTTC	CASSLAGSTADEQFF
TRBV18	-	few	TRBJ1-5	TGTGCCAGCTCACCAGGGGGTGAGGGCCAGCCCCAGCATTTT	CASSPGGEGQPQHF
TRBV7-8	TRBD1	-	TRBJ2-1	TGTGCCAGCAGCTCGACGGACAGGCTACAGTTCTTC	CASSSTDRLQFF
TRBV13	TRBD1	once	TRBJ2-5	TGTGCCAGCAGCATGGGGACAGAAGAGACCCAGTACTTC	CASSMGTEETQYF
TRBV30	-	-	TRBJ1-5	TGTGCCTGGAACTCGCAGGTTAATCAGCCCCAGCATTTT	CAWNSQVNQPQHF
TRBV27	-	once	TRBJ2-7	TGTGCCAGCAGTTCCTCCGGGCAGGGAGGCTACGAGCAGTACTTC	CASSSSGQGGYEQYF
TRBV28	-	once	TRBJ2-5	TGTGCCAGCAGTCCTGAGGGATTCAGAGAGACCCAGTACTTC	CASSPEGFRETQYF
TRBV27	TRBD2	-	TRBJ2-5	TGTGCCAGCAGTTTATCGTGGGTAGCGGGCTGGGGAGAGACCCAGTACTTC	CASSLSWVAGWGETQYF
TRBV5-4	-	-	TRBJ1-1	TGTGCCAGCAGCTTACCACCGAACACTGAAGCTTTCTTT	CASSLPPNTEAFF
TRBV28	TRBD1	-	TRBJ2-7	TGTGCCAGCAGTTTCAGGGGGATTAGCTCCTACGAGCAGTACTTC	CASSFRGISSYEQYF
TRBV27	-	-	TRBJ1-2	TGTGCCAGCACCACAGGGTCGGGCTATGGCTACACCTTC	CASTTGSGYGYTF
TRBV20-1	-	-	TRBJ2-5	TGCAGTGCTAGGGTACAAGAGACCCAGTACTTC	CSARVQETQYF
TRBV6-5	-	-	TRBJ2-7	TGTGCCAGCAGCCTCCTTCCCGAGAGAGGGAACGAGCAGTACTTC	CASSLLPERGNEQYF
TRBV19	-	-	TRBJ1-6	TGTGCCAGTAACTCGGACACTTTATCTTCACCCCTCCACTTT	CASNSDTLSSPLHF
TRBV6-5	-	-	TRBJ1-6	TGTGCCAGCGGACAAAACGCCTATAATTCACCCCTCCACTTT	CASGQNAYNSPLHF
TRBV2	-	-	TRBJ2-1	TGTGCCAGCAGTGAGGTTACCTCCTACAATGAGCAGTTCTTC	CASSEVTSYNEQFF
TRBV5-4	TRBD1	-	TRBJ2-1	TGTGCCAGCAGCTTGGAACAGGGGGCAGATGAGCAGTTCTTC	CASSLEQGADEQFF
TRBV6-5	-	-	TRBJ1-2	TGTGCCAGCAGTGAAACAGGGAACTATGGCTACACCTTC	CASSETGNYGYTF
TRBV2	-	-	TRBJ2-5	TGTGCCAGCAGTGACCCTGGGGCCCTTTCGGCAGAGACCCAGTACTTC	CASSDPGALSAETQYF
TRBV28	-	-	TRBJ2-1	TGTGCCAGCAGCTACAATGAGCAGTTCTTC	CASSYNEQFF
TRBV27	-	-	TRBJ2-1	TGTGCCAGCAGTTCTATCATCAGGGCCGACAATGAGCAGTTCTTC	CASSSIIRADNEQFF
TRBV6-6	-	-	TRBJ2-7	TGTGCCAGCAGCACGCGGGCCCTCTACGAGCAGTACTTC	CASSTRALYEQYF
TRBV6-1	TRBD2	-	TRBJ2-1	TGTGCCAGCAGTGAGGGACTAGCGAGTTACAATGAGCAGTTCTTC	CASSEGLASYNEQFF
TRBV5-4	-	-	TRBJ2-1	TGTGCCAGCAGCGCCAAAATGGGCCACCCCGGGGGTAATGAGCAGTTCTTC	CASSAKMGHPGGNEQFF
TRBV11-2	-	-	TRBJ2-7	TGTGCCAGCAGCCCGGCGGACGGAGAGTTATACCCCTACGAGCAGTACTTC	CASSPADGELYPYEQYF